This T cell receptor beta chain comes out of a study of T-cell reconstitution after alpha-beta-depleted transplantation in children. This clonotype has at least ten counts. What it recognizes is unknown. Trimming removed 0 bases at V and 3 bases at J, with 14 bases between. CDR3 size: 16 residues. Points from the study as a whole: In patients about two months after transplant, alpha-beta T cells reportedly arose from several hundred expanded graft clones. T cells produced anew were the main source of T-cell counts and diversity one year after transplant. Surviving recipient T cells and thymic progenitors underlay high day-60 TCRbeta diversity in some patients.

A TCRbeta library incorporating unique molecular identifiers was prepared. TCRdb reanalysed the PCR reads using MiXCR and keeps one entry per CDR3 protein. This table has 60,000 to 70,000 distinct CDR3 sequences, over 4.5% appearing once. This specimen was PBMCs, mostly from graft donor cells, taken 180 days after TCRalphabeta/CD19-depleted stem cell transplant. The J gene is TRBJ2-5, the V gene TRBV23-1, with D perhaps being TRBD1 or TRBD2 (5 bases each). TRBV23-1 is reported as an ORF; its role is uncertain. The source of this sequence is a boy younger than two who had a stem cell transplant for acute myeloid leukemia, so the T cells may come from the graft donor. CDR3 residues: CASSQSSGTGKETQYF. The CDR3, as DNA: TGCGCCAGCAGTCAATCAAGTGGGACGGGGAAAGAGACCCAGTACTTC.